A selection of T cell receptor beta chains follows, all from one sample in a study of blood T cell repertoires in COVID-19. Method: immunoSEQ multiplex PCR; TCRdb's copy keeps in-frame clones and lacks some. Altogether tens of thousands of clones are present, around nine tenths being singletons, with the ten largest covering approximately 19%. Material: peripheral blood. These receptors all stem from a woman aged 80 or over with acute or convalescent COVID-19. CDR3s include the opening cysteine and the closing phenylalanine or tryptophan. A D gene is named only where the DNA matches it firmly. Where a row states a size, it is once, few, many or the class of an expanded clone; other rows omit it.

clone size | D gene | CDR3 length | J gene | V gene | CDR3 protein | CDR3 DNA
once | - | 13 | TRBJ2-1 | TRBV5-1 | CASSPGQFDEQFF | TGCGCCAGCAGCCCCGGACAGTTCGATGAGCAGTTCTTC
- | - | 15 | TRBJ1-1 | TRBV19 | CASSAHTGMNTEAFF | TGTGCCAGTAGTGCCCATACAGGGATGAACACTGAAGCTTTCTTT
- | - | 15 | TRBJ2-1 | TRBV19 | CASSISAGVQNEQFF | TGTGCCAGTAGTATTTCGGCAGGGGTCCAGAATGAGCAGTTCTTC
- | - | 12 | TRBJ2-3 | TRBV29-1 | CSVDRGSDTQYF | TGCAGCGTTGACCGGGGGAGTGATACGCAGTATTTT
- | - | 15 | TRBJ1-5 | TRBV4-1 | CASSQPEEVDQPQHF | TGCGCCAGCAGCCAACCCGAAGAGGTGGATCAGCCCCAGCATTTT
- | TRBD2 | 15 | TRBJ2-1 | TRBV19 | CASSFTSGVYNEQFF | TGTGCCAGTAGTTTTACTAGCGGGGTATACAATGAGCAGTTCTTC
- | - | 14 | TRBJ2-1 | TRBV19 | CASSRLSSYNEQFF | TGTGCCAGTAGTAGACTGAGCTCCTACAATGAGCAGTTCTTC
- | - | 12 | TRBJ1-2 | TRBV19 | CASSFQSYGYTF | TGTGCCAGTAGTTTCCAGTCTTATGGCTACACCTTC
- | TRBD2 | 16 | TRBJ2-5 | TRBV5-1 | CASSLAPSGGGETQYF | TGCGCCAGCAGCTTGGCCCCCAGCGGGGGAGGAGAGACCCAGTACTTC
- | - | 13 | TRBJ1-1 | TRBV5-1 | CASSPAGNTEAFF | TGCGCCAGCAGCCCCGCGGGAAACACTGAAGCTTTCTTT
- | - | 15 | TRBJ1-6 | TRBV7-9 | CASSLVSGVDSPLHF | TGTGCCAGCAGCTTAGTTTCAGGGGTGGATTCACCCCTCCACTTT
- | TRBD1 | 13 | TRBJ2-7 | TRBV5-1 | CASSEGQDYEQYF | TGCGCCAGCAGCGAGGGACAGGACTACGAGCAGTACTTC
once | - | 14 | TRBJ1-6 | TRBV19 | CASSGGNYNSPLHF | TGTGCCAGTAGTGGCGGGAATTATAATTCACCCCTCCACTTT
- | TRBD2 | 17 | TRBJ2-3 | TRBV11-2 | CASSLGLGLGGTDTQYF | TGTGCCAGCAGCTTAGGGCTGGGACTAGGGGGCACAGATACGCAGTATTTT
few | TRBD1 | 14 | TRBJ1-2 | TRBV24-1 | CATSGGQPYYGYTF | TGTGCCACCAGTGGGGGACAGCCCTACTATGGCTACACCTTC
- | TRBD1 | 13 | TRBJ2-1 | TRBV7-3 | CASSLDRDNEQFF | TGTGCCAGCAGCTTAGACAGGGACAATGAGCAGTTCTTC
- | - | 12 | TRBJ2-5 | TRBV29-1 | CSVGGSQETQYF | TGCAGCGTTGGTGGCAGTCAAGAGACCCAGTACTTC
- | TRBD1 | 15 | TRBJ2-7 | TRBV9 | CASSVGPDRGAEQYF | TGTGCCAGCAGCGTAGGACCGGACAGGGGTGCCGAGCAGTACTTC
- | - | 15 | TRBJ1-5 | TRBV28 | CASSLGQTGNQPQHF | TGTGCCAGCAGTTTGGGTCAGACTGGCAATCAGCCCCAGCATTTT
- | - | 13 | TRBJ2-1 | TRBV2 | CASSEVPVGEQFF | TGTGCCAGCAGTGAAGTCCCGGTCGGTGAGCAGTTCTTC
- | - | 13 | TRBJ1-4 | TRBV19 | CASSTVKNEKLFF | TGTGCCAGTAGTACGGTGAAGAATGAAAAACTGTTTTTT
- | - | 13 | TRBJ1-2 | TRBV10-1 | CASSPSSFYGYTF | TGCGCCAGCAGTCCTTCTTCTTTCTATGGCTACACCTTC
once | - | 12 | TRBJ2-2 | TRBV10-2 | CASSGATGELFF | TGCGCCAGCAGTGGAGCCACCGGGGAGCTGTTTTTT
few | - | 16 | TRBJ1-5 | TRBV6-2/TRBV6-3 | CASSYGGLPRNQPQHF | TGTGCCAGCAGTTACGGCGGCCTCCCTCGCAATCAGCCCCAGCATTTT
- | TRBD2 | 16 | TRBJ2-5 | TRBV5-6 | CASSSHGLAGTETQYF | TGTGCCAGCAGCTCTCACGGACTAGCGGGCACAGAGACCCAGTACTTC
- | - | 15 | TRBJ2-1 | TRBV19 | CASSIAGAPYNEQFF | TGTGCCAGTAGTATAGCAGGGGCCCCCTACAATGAGCAGTTCTTC
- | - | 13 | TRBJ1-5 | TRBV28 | CALRGGVNQPQHF | TGTGCCCTTCGGGGGGGCGTCAATCAGCCCCAGCATTTT
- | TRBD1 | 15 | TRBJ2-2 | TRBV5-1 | CASSAGQGNTGELFF | TGCGCCAGCAGCGCGGGACAGGGCAACACCGGGGAGCTGTTTTTT
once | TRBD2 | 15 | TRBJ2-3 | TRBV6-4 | CASSALAGGRDTQYF | TGTGCCAGCAGTGCACTAGCGGGGGGGCGTGATACGCAGTATTTT
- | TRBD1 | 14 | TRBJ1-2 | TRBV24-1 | CATSDFPGQGAYTF | TGTGCCACCAGTGATTTCCCGGGACAGGGAGCCTACACCTTC
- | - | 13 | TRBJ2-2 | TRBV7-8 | CASSGDGGGELFF | TGTGCCAGCAGCGGAGACGGGGGCGGGGAGCTGTTTTTT
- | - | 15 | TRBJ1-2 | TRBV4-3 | CASSQDVTVVYGYTF | TGCGCCAGCAGCCAAGATGTAACAGTCGTCTATGGCTACACCTTC